This TCR beta chain was obtained from a study of blood T cell repertoires in COVID-19. Study details: PBMCs, B-cell-depleted T cells, or T cells provided the cDNA or gDNA that made up the material.

TCRdb's table, derived via immunoSEQ multiplex PCR, lists solely in-frame clones and lacks some. Among approximately 270,000 clones listed, around 86% were seen once. Sequences were obtained from peripheral blood. The source is a man in his fifties or sixties with acute or convalescent COVID-19.

The chain's CDR3 is CASSMTRSGGRYEQFF. For the CDR3, the DNA is TGTGCCAGTAGTATGACTCGTTCAGGGGGCCGCTATGAGCAGTTCTTC. V gene TRBV19 combines with J gene TRBJ2-1; 8 bases agree with TRBD1. V shed 3 bases and J 8 bases; nucleotides not matched to a gene: 12. The germline V gene has CDR1 LNHDA and CDR2 SQIVND (reference sequence). The CDR3 is 16 residues long.